This TCR beta chain appears in the sequencing data of a study of cytomegalovirus exposure and HLA in healthy donors. The CDR3 has 12 amino acids. CDR1 WSHSY and CDR2 SAAADI come from the germline V gene. The ends were cut back, 8 bases at V and 8 bases at J, with 15 bases in the middle. In the PCR, 60 Vbeta and 13 Jbeta primers were used. TCRdb keeps only in-frame clones here, not all; method: immunoSEQ multiplex PCR. This table has about 120,000 clones, approximately 80% appearing once. Sequencing was performed on PBMCs. The genes are TRBV10-2 and TRBJ1-2; D may be TRBD1 (5 bases). This clonotype originated in a man in his forties in good health and CMV-seronegative. Written as DNA, the CDR3 is TGCGCCAGCCAGGGCCCTGCGGAGGGCTACACCTTC. Its protein product is CASQGPAEGYTF.